The 18 T cell receptor beta chains presented below share a single source sample, sequenced in a study of blood T cells in healthy people across ages. Together with a sample-barcoded 5' primer, a J-beta primer mix was included in a second PCR lasting roughly 6 to 12 cycles. TCRdb fed the 5' RACE reads into MiXCR, producing one record per CDR3 protein. The profile shows over 1,200,000 distinct CDR3 sequences, roughly 60% of them singletons. Sequenced: blood. The receptors were sampled from a man younger than 35 in good health.

V and J are TRBV4-1 and TRBJ1-6; D is undetermined. Trimming took off 2 bases at V and 6 bases at J, with 14 bases between the two ends. This CDR3 region has 16 residues. Looked up from germline, CDR1 is MGHRA and CDR2 is YSYEKL. CDR3 bases: TGCGCCAGCAGCCAACAACCCCTTGGCAGTAATTCACCCCTCCACTTT. Amino acid sequence: CASSQQPLGSNSPLHF.

J is TRBJ2-3 and V is TRBV29-1; no definite D call. Germline V gives CDR1 SQVTM, CDR2 ANQGSEA. The CDR3 runs to 14 residues. Trimming pared 8 bases from V and 4 bases from J, leaving 19 bases between. The CDR3 is CSILGSQVADTQYF. In nucleotides, the CDR3 is TGCAGCATTCTCGGCAGTCAGGTTGCAGATACGCAGTATTTT.

The chain is built from TRBV9 and TRBJ2-7; 9 positions match TRBD2. Trimming cost V 2 bases and J 2 bases; bases outside gene matches: 5. CDR3 size: 15 residues. Germline V gives CDR1 SGDLS, CDR2 YYNGEE. The CDR3 sequence is CASSVRTSATYEQYF. The DNA for the CDR3 is TGTGCCAGCAGCGTCCGGACTAGCGCCACCTACGAGCAGTACTTC. Based on the CDR3 plus reference TRBV9 and TRBJ2-7, the full variable domain is DSGVTQTPKHLITATGQRVTLRCSPRSGDLSVYWYQQSLDQGLQFLIQYYNGEERAKGNILERFSAQQFPDLHSELNLSSLELGDSALYFCASSVRTSATYEQYFGPGTRLTVT.

This chain connects TRBV29-1 to TRBJ2-7; D possibly corresponds to TRBD2 (5 bases). The CDR3 consists of 14 residues. Germline V gene sequence: CDR1 SQVTM, CDR2 ANQGSEA. Trimming stripped 1 base from V and 2 bases from J, with 12 bases between. CDR3 in DNA: TGCAGCGTTGAAGTGGCCGGGGAGCCCTACGAGCAGTACTTC. It encodes CSVEVAGEPYEQYF.

The chain employs TRBV20-1 and TRBJ1-2; no reliable D call. V lost 0 bases, J lost 8 bases, and 13 bases lay in between. The germline gives CDR1 DFQATT, CDR2 SNEGSKA (reference sequence). CDR3 length: 13 amino acids. The CDR3 region has the DNA TGCAGTGCTAGAGACAACCTGATGGGAGGCTACACCTTC. Translating it yields CSARDNLMGGYTF.

This clonotype was detected a few times. The rearrangement links TRBV6-2 or TRBV6-3 to TRBJ2-1; 7 bases agree with TRBD2. The V segment lost 3 bases and the J segment 6 bases; nucleotides outside the gene matches: 8. The CDR3 contains 15 residues. Looked up from germline, CDR1 is MNHEY and CDR2 is SVGEGT. The CDR3 nucleotides are TGTGCCAGCAGTTATTGGGTTTCTAGCGGCAATGAGCAGTTCTTC. Amino acid sequence: CASSYWVSSGNEQFF.

The V gene is TRBV5-6, the J gene TRBJ2-7; TRBD1 matches 8 bases. The CDR3 totals 14 residues. Germline trimming cut 4 bases from V and 3 bases from J; bases unmatched to any gene: 6. The germline V gene encodes CDR1 SGHDT and CDR2 YYEEEE. CDR3 in DNA: TGTGCCAGCAGCGGAGGGACAGGTATCTACGAGCAGTACTTC. Its protein is CASSGGTGIYEQYF.

For this clonotype: A much bigger clone sits one base away, suggesting this may be a read error. V gene TRBV4-3 combines with J gene TRBJ1-1, with D unresolved. Trimming removed 0 bases from V and 7 bases from J, with 12 bases in between. Germline V gives CDR1 LGHNA, CDR2 YSLEER. The CDR3 loop spans 14 amino acids. CDR3 DNA: TGCGCCAGCAGCCAAGAGGTGAAGGGTAATGAAGCTTTCTTT. As protein: CASSQEVKGNEAFF.

The chain uses TRBV4-1 and TRBJ2-7, with D hard to call. There are 16 residues in the CDR3. Deletions cut 2 bases from V and 2 bases from J, with 16 bases between. The germline V gene encodes CDR1 MGHRA and CDR2 YSYEKL. CDR3 DNA sequence: TGCGCCAGCAGCCAACCTGAAAGTGGTTTCCCCTACGAGCAGTACTTC. Residues: CASSQPESGFPYEQYF.

The J gene is TRBJ1-1, the V gene TRBV29-1; the D gene is possibly TRBD1 (5 bases). Germline CDR1 is SQVTM and CDR2 is ANQGSEA. Trimming took off 7 bases at V and 11 bases at J, with 23 bases between the two ends. The CDR3 extends over 13 amino acids. The DNA of the CDR3 is TGCAGCGCCGCTTCCAACAGACGGGACGTGGCTTTCTTT. Translating gives CSAASNRRDVAFF. The full variable domain, with the rest looked up from reference TRBV29-1 and TRBJ1-1, is SAVISQKPSRDICQRGTSLTIQCQVDSQVTMMFWYRQQPGQSLTLIATANQGSEATYESGFVIDKFPISRPNLTFSTLTVSNMSPEDSSIYLCSAASNRRDVAFFGQGTRLTVV.

The V gene is TRBV12-3 or TRBV12-4, the J gene TRBJ2-7; 8 bases match TRBD2. The CDR3 has 15 amino acids. V shed 4 bases and J 5 bases; nucleotides not matched to a gene: 10. The CDR3 DNA reads as TGTGCCAGCAGTTCCTCCCCGGGGGGGCGGAACGAGCAGTACTTC. The encoded protein is CASSSSPGGRNEQYF.

The J gene is TRBJ2-7, the V gene TRBV20-1; a possible D gene is TRBD2 (6 bases). Germline CDR1 DFQATT, CDR2 SNEGSKA (reference sequence). V lost 3 bases to trimming and J lost 10 bases, with 19 bases between them. This CDR3 is built from 13 residues. CDR3 sequence reads: CSARVFGGGAQYF. CDR3 in DNA: TGCAGTGCTAGGGTTTTCGGCGGAGGGGCCCAGTACTTC.

The V gene is TRBV7-6, the J gene TRBJ1-5; a weak D match, TRBD1 (5 bases). Looked up from germline, CDR1 is SGHVS and CDR2 is FNYEAQ. V lost 5 bases to trimming and J lost 7 bases, with 24 bases between them. This CDR3 has 17 residues. In DNA form, the CDR3 reads TGTGCCAGCAGCCGGGGGTTGTCGAGGGGTATTTACCAGCCCCAGCATTTT. The encoded protein is CASSRGLSRGIYQPQHF.

The chain joins TRBV25-1 to TRBJ1-2; D not certain. Germline CDR1 and CDR2: MGHDK and SYGVNS. The CDR3 sequence is 13 residues long. The germline V and J ends were trimmed by 6 bases and 8 bases, with 16 bases remaining between them. CDR3 region: CASSGGNLGGYTF. The CDR3, as DNA: TGTGCCAGCAGCGGAGGTAACCTTGGAGGCTACACCTTC.

This clonotype was seen many times. In DNA form, the CDR3 reads TGCAGTGCGCAGCCGGACAGCTACGAGCAGTACTTC. Amino acid sequence: CSAQPDSYEQYF. The V call is TRBV20-1, the J call TRBJ2-7; tentatively, D is TRBD1 (6 bases). Trimming took 6 bases from V and 3 from J, leaving 12 bases between them. CDR1 and CDR2 (germline): DFQATT, SNEGSKA (reference sequence). The CDR3 consists of 12 residues.

The chain recombines TRBV7-9 with TRBJ2-1, with 8 bases lining up with TRBD2. The CDR3 covers 16 residues. Trimming removed 5 bases from V and 0 bases from J; junction bases left unmatched: 6. Germline CDR1 and CDR2: SEHNR and FQNEAQ (reference sequence). DNA for the CDR3: TGTGCCAGCAGCCTCCTAGCGGGCCTCTCCTACAATGAGCAGTTCTTC. Its protein product is CASSLLAGLSYNEQFF.

This chain connects TRBV4-1 to TRBJ2-7, with 7 bases aligning to TRBD1. The germline CDR1 and CDR2 sequences are MGHRA and YSYEKL. The trim removed 4 bases at V and 7 bases at J, leaving 13 bases unmatched. The CDR3 runs 15 residues. The CDR3 loop is CASSRTGAQRNEQYF. Written as DNA, the CDR3 is TGCGCCAGCAGCCGAACAGGGGCGCAGCGCAATGAGCAGTACTTC.

The V and J genes are TRBV5-1 and TRBJ2-5; 8 bases fit TRBD2. The germline gives CDR1 SGHRS, CDR2 YFSETQ. V trimming: 1 base; J trimming: 11 bases; junction bases outside the gene matches: 13. This CDR3 contains 15 residues. The CDR3 reads CASSLKSSGYNEQYF. The CDR3 DNA sequence: TGCGCCAGCAGCTTGAAGTCTAGCGGGTACAATGAGCAGTACTTC.